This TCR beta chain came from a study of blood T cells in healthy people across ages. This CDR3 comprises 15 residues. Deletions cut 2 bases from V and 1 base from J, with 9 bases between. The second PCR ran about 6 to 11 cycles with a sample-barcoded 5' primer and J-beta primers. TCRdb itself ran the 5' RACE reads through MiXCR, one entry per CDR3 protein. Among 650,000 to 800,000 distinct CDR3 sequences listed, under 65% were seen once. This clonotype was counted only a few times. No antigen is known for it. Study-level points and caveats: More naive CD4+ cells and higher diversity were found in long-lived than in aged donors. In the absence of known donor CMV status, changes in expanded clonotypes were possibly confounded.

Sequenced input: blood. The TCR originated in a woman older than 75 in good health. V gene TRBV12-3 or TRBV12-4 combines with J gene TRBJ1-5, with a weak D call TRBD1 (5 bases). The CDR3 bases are TGTGCCAGCAGTTTAAGCCGGACAAGCAATCAGCCCCAGCATTTT. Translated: CASSLSRTSNQPQHF.